These 5 T cell receptor beta chains originate from one sample sequenced in a study of beta chain features in type 1 diabetes. Reverse transcription of all isolated RNA meant that expressed TCRB transcripts were sequenced. The table came from immunoSEQ multiplex PCR; TCRdb's copy has only in-frame clones and leaves some out. The sample carries some 44,000 clones, roughly 49% recorded once. The sample comprised Tregs from blood. These receptors were collected from a woman under 30 in good health.

The chain joins TRBV30 to TRBJ2-5; a possible D gene is TRBD2 (5 bases). Germline CDR1 reads GTSNPN; CDR2 reads SVGIG (reference sequence). The V and J ends lost 0 bases and 5 bases respectively, with 13 bases between them. This CDR3 is 14 amino acids long. The CDR3 DNA sequence: TGTGCCTGGAGTGTAGGTCCCCGGAGGGAGACCCAGTACTTC. Translation: CAWSVGPRRETQYF.

This chain connects TRBV7-9 to TRBJ2-7, with 9 bases matching TRBD2. V gave up 1 base and J gave up 3 bases; unmatched junction bases: 4. Per the germline V gene, CDR1 is SEHNR and CDR2 is FQNEAQ (reference sequence). This CDR3 contains 15 residues. CDR3 DNA sequence: TGTGCCAGCAGCTTAGATGGCGGGAGGGTCTACGAGCAGTACTTC. Its translation: CASSLDGGRVYEQYF.

The rearrangement links TRBV7-2 to TRBJ2-1; D is possibly TRBD1 (6 bases). The CDR3 has 12 amino acids. The V gene's germline CDR1 is SGHTA and CDR2 FQGNSA. Trimming shortened V by 4 bases and J by 12 bases, and 13 bases separated the two germline ends. The CDR3 DNA is TGTGCCAGCAGCTCCAGGGGTTTTGCGCAGTTCTTC. Protein sequence: CASSSRGFAQFF. Using reference TRBV7-2 and TRBJ2-1 for the parts outside the CDR3, the full variable domain is GAGVSQSPSNKVTEKGKDVELRCDPISGHTALYWYRQSLGQGLEFLIYFQGNSAPDKSGLPSDRFSAERTGGSVSTLTIQRTQQEDSAVYLCASSSRGFAQFFGPGTRLTVL.

This clone was detected a few times. In DNA form, the CDR3 reads TGTGCCAGCAGGGGGGACAGGGCCGTCACTGAAGCTTTCTTT. Its translation: CASRGDRAVTEAFF. The chain joins TRBV28 to TRBJ1-1, with 9 bases aligning to TRBD1. In germline, CDR1 is MDHEN, CDR2 SYDVKM. This CDR3 contains 14 residues. With V trimmed by 6 bases and J by 4 bases, 6 bases remained unmatched.

This clone was observed a handful of times. The CDR3, as DNA: TGCGCCAGCAGCCCCAGCGGGAGGGCCCCAGATACGCAGTATTTT. Translated, it gives CASSPSGRAPDTQYF. The rearrangement joins TRBV5-1 to TRBJ2-3; TRBD2 matches at 10 bases. CDR1 and CDR2 (germline): SGHRS, YFSETQ. The CDR3 is 15 residues long. After removal of 4 bases from V and 4 bases from J, the junction contained 6 bases not matched to a gene.